Listed here are 31 T cell receptor beta chains from one sample, sequenced in a study of T cell responses to AZD1222 COVID-19 vaccine. TCRdb keeps only in-frame clones here, not all; method: immunoSEQ multiplex PCR. The profile shows some 110,000 clones, around 89% of them singletons. The material was peripheral blood, obtained 28 days after the second AZD1222 dose. The receptors shown here come from an adult who received the AZD1222 COVID-19 vaccine.

The V gene is TRBV25-1, the J gene TRBJ1-1; 8 bases agree with TRBD1. Germline CDR1 MGHDK, CDR2 SYGVNS. After removal of 6 bases from V and 3 bases from J, the junction contained 3 bases not matched to a gene. The length of the CDR3 is 13 residues. In nucleotides, the CDR3 is TGTGCCAGCAGGAAACAGGGGGACACTGAAGCTTTCTTT. This gives the protein CASRKQGDTEAFF.

The CDR3 DNA is TGTGCCAGCTCATCGACTAGTAAAGGAGAGACCCAGTACTTC. Its translation: CASSSTSKGETQYF. The chain recombines TRBV18 with TRBJ2-5; the D gene is possibly TRBD2 (6 bases). Trimming left V 5 bases short and J 4 bases short, with 14 bases between. CDR1 and CDR2 (germline): KGHSH, LQKENI. This CDR3 spans 14 amino acids.

V and J are TRBV27 and TRBJ2-1; TRBD1 agrees at 9 bases. CDR3 length: 19 amino acids. CDR1 and CDR2 from the germline V gene are MNHEY and SMNVEV (reference sequence). The V segment lost 3 bases and the J segment 3 bases; nucleotides outside the gene matches: 15. CDR3 sequence reads: CASSLGTGSLRPYYNEQFF. The DNA of the CDR3 is TGTGCCAGCAGTTTGGGGACAGGGAGTCTTCGGCCGTACTACAATGAGCAGTTCTTC.

This clone was found a few times. The rearrangement links TRBV5-1 to TRBJ2-3; 12 bases agree with TRBD2. The germline gives CDR1 SGHRS, CDR2 YFSETQ. The CDR3 extends over 17 amino acids. Trimming removed 0 bases from V and 2 bases from J; junction bases left unmatched: 4. The CDR3 coding sequence is TGCGCCAGCAGCTTGGGAACTAGCGGGGGGACCACAGATACGCAGTATTTT. Its protein is CASSLGTSGGTTDTQYF.

Written as DNA, the CDR3 is TGCGCCAGCAGCCAAGCTAGGGGCGCCGGCACAGATACGCAGTATTTT. Protein sequence: CASSQARGAGTDTQYF. This chain links TRBV4-1 with TRBJ2-3, with D possibly being TRBD1 (5 bases). With 1 base removed from V and 1 base from J, the gap between germline ends came to 12 bases. CDR3 length: 16 amino acids. Germline CDR1 and CDR2: MGHRA and YSYEKL.

V usage is TRBV5-1 and J usage is TRBJ1-1, with TRBD1 matching 7 bases. V lost 4 bases to trimming and J lost 11 bases; unmatched junction nucleotides: 8. This CDR3 spans 12 amino acids. Germline V gene lookup returns CDR1 SGHRS and CDR2 YFSETQ. Here the CDR3 DNA reads TGCGCCAGCAGCCCCGAGACAGGGTGGGCTTTCTTT. It yields the protein CASSPETGWAFF.

V is TRBV11-3 and J is TRBJ2-2; tentatively, D is TRBD2 (6 bases). There are 15 residues in the CDR3. The V end lost 1 base, the J end lost 4 bases, and 10 bases lay between the germline ends. Per the germline V gene, CDR1 is SGHNT and CDR2 is YENEEA. CDR3 nucleotides: TGTGCCAGCAGCTTAGTGGGGGGAGGCACCGGGGAGCTGTTTTTT. It codes for CASSLVGGGTGELFF.

The chain carries TRBV4-3 and TRBJ1-6; D is unresolved. This CDR3 is 15 amino acids long. The V end was cut by 0 bases, the J end by 4 bases, with 7 bases between. The germline gives CDR1 LGHNA, CDR2 YSLEER. The CDR3 spells CASSQDPDYNSPLHF. Here the CDR3 DNA reads TGCGCCAGCAGCCAAGACCCGGATTATAATTCACCCCTCCACTTT.

The chain links TRBV2 to TRBJ2-7, with D possibly TRBD2 on 5 matching bases. The V gene lost 7 bases and the J gene lost 6 bases, with 22 bases spanning the gap. The CDR3 consists of 15 residues. Germline-derived CDR1 and CDR2 are SNHLY and FYNNEI. CDR3 protein: CASTRRGQERSEQYF. CDR3 DNA: TGTGCCAGCACTAGAAGAGGGCAGGAACGGTCCGAGCAGTACTTC.

This clone has more than one count but fewer than ten. The chain couples TRBV18 to TRBJ2-7; 8 nucleotides line up with TRBD2. V lost 3 bases to trimming and J lost 4 bases; unmatched junction nucleotides: 8. This CDR3 spans 15 amino acids. In germline, CDR1 is KGHSH, CDR2 LQKENI. This CDR3 reads CASSPGEREIYEQYF. The CDR3 region has the DNA TGTGCCAGCTCACCCGGGGAGCGGGAGATATACGAGCAGTACTTC.

This chain uses TRBV27 with TRBJ2-1, with no clear D. Germline V gene data show CDR1 as MNHEY and CDR2 as SMNVEV (reference sequence). The CDR3 loop spans 16 amino acids. With 5 bases removed from V and 4 bases from J, the gap between germline ends came to 18 bases. CDR3 sequence: CASSPAASSAYNEQFF. Here the CDR3 DNA reads TGTGCCAGCAGTCCAGCCGCTAGTTCTGCTTACAATGAGCAGTTCTTC.

The rearrangement uses TRBV7-2 and TRBJ2-7; no clear D. Germline-derived CDR1 and CDR2 are SGHTA and FQGNSA. The V and J ends lost 0 bases and 2 bases respectively, with 14 bases between them. The CDR3 runs to 16 residues. The CDR3 DNA reads as TGTGCCAGCAGCTTAGCAAAGACACTTCAGGCCTACGAGCAGTACTTC. Encoded protein: CASSLAKTLQAYEQYF.

The J gene is TRBJ1-1, the V gene TRBV30; no clear D. The CDR3 has 13 amino acids. Germline assignment: CDR1 GTSNPN and CDR2 SVGIG (reference sequence). V was shortened by 1 base and J by 2 bases, with 8 bases between the two germline ends. CDR3 nucleotides: TGTGCCTGGAGTGGGGCAAGCAACACTGAAGCTTTCTTT. Its translation: CAWSGASNTEAFF.

The sample holds one count of this clone. V and J are TRBV9 and TRBJ2-1; D possibly corresponds to TRBD1 (5 bases). Trimming removed 0 bases at V and 4 bases at J, with 8 bases between. The CDR3 extends over 14 amino acids. The germline gives CDR1 SGDLS, CDR2 YYNGEE. CDR3: CASSVEQEYNEQFF. The CDR3 bases are TGTGCCAGCAGCGTAGAACAGGAATACAATGAGCAGTTCTTC.

A single count supports this clone. The chain recombines TRBV7-9 with TRBJ2-5, with TRBD1 matching 10 bases. Germline V gives CDR1 SEHNR, CDR2 FQNEAQ (reference sequence). Trimming removed 4 bases from V and 2 bases from J; junction bases left unmatched: 10. CDR3 length: 17 residues. The CDR3 nucleotides are TGTGCCAGCAGCTCAAGATGGACAGGGGGGCCTCAAGAGACCCAGTACTTC. Its translation: CASSSRWTGGPQETQYF. The full variable domain, in which reference TRBV7-9 and TRBJ2-5 provide the parts outside the CDR3, is DTGVSQNPRHKITKRGQNVTFRCDPISEHNRLYWYRQTLGQGPEFLTYFQNEAQLEKSRLLSDRFSAERPKGSFSTLEIQRTEQGDSAMYLCASSSRWTGGPQETQYFGPGTRLLVL.

V usage is TRBV18 and J usage is TRBJ2-3, with 8 bases matching TRBD1. This CDR3 spans 15 amino acids. Per germline, CDR1 KGHSH and CDR2 LQKENI. V trimming: 4 bases; J trimming: 3 bases; junction bases outside the gene matches: 6. For the CDR3, the DNA is TGTGCCAGCTCACTACGGGACAGGCGAACAGATACGCAGTATTTT. Protein: CASSLRDRRTDTQYF. The full variable domain, completed using reference TRBV18 and TRBJ2-3, is NAGVMQNPRHLVRRRGQEARLRCSPMKGHSHVYWYRQLPEEGLKFMVYLQKENIIDESGMPKERFSAEFPKEGPSILRIQQVVRGDSAAYFCASSLRDRRTDTQYFGPGTRLTVL.

V is TRBV5-4 and J is TRBJ2-5, with D possibly TRBD1 on 6 matching bases. Trimming cost V 2 bases and J 5 bases, with 10 bases left between them. This CDR3 is built from 13 residues. Germline assignment: CDR1 SGHNT and CDR2 YYREEE (reference sequence). For the CDR3, the DNA is TGTGCCAGCAGCTTAGGGGGTCCGGAGACCCAGTACTTC. It is translated as CASSLGGPETQYF.

The rearrangement uses TRBV30 and TRBJ1-2; D is perhaps TRBD1 (5 bases). The CDR3 is made up of 14 amino acids. V was clipped by 3 bases and J by 6 bases, with 17 bases between them. Germline loops: CDR1 GTSNPN, CDR2 SVGIG (reference sequence). The DNA for the CDR3 is TGTGCCTGGAGGACCCCAGGGACTCAACATGGCTACACCTTC. Residues: CAWRTPGTQHGYTF.

V gene TRBV7-2 combines with J gene TRBJ2-7; D might be TRBD1 (5 bases). Trimming cost V 1 base and J 12 bases, with 16 bases left between them. The CDR3 has 13 amino acids. CDR1 SGHTA and CDR2 FQGNSA come from the germline V gene. CDR3 nucleotide sequence: TGTGCCAGCAGCTTAGAGGGGATCTCACCCCCGTACTTC. Translation gives CASSLEGISPPYF.

The chain is built from TRBV5-1 and TRBJ2-7; D is possibly TRBD1 (7 bases). CDR1 SGHRS and CDR2 YFSETQ come from the germline V gene. The CDR3 runs to 15 residues. The V and J ends lost 1 base and 4 bases respectively, with 15 bases between them. DNA of the CDR3: TGCGCCAGCAGCTTGACGCAGGGGGGTTTTTACGAGCAGTACTTC. It yields the protein CASSLTQGGFYEQYF.

The rearrangement uses TRBV5-4 and TRBJ2-3; TRBD2 matches at 11 bases. Trimming removed 4 bases from V and 1 base from J; junction bases left unmatched: 17. CDR1 and CDR2 (germline): SGHNT, YYREEE (reference sequence). The CDR3 is 20 amino acids. The chain's CDR3 is CASSLGGLAEALFGTDTQYF. DNA for the CDR3: TGTGCCAGCAGCCTTGGGGGACTAGCGGAGGCCCTCTTTGGCACAGATACGCAGTATTTT.

This clone was recorded once. The V gene is TRBV7-2, the J gene TRBJ2-3; the D call may be TRBD1 or TRBD2 (5 bases each). The CDR3 length is 16 residues. The V end lost 5 bases, the J end lost 3 bases, and 18 bases lay between the germline ends. The germline gives CDR1 SGHTA, CDR2 FQGNSA. The CDR3 loop reads CASSQRVRGATDTQYF. The CDR3 coding sequence is TGTGCCAGCAGCCAGAGGGTGAGAGGGGCTACAGATACGCAGTATTTT.

The CDR3 protein is CASSPREPLSTNTGELFF. The CDR3 nucleotides are TGTGCCAGCAGCCCGAGGGAGCCCCTCTCGACGAACACCGGGGAGCTGTTTTTT. This chain joins TRBV9 and TRBJ2-2, with TRBD2 as a possible D gene (5 bases). CDR3 size: 18 residues. Trimming shortened V by 4 bases and J by 0 bases, and 19 bases separated the two germline ends. The germline CDR1 and CDR2 sequences are SGDLS and YYNGEE.

V usage is TRBV7-2 and J usage is TRBJ2-7; 8 nucleotides line up with TRBD1. J gave up 1 base and V 8 bases, and 7 bases lay outside the gene matches. Germline V gene data show CDR1 as SGHTA and CDR2 as FQGNSA. This CDR3 is built from 14 residues. CDR3 in amino acids: CASSLGDRSYEQYF. The CDR3 DNA is TGTGCCAGCTCGCTTGGGGACAGGTCCTACGAGCAGTACTTC.

V is TRBV7-9 and J is TRBJ2-1; D unclear. This CDR3 is built from 15 residues. The V gene's germline CDR1 is SEHNR and CDR2 FQNEAQ (reference sequence). Deletions cut 4 bases from V and 5 bases from J, with 15 bases between. The DNA for the CDR3 is TGTGCCAGCAGCTACGCTTTTGCGGAGCACAATGAGCAGTTCTTC. Its translation is CASSYAFAEHNEQFF.

CDR3 in DNA: TGTGCCAGCAGCTCGGACAGGGCGTCTCCTTTCTCCTACAATGAGCAGTTCTTC. It encodes CASSSDRASPFSYNEQFF. The chain recombines TRBV7-2 with TRBJ2-1; 8 bases fit TRBD1. The CDR3 is 18 residues long. The germline gives CDR1 SGHTA, CDR2 FQGNSA. Unmatched junction bases numbered 11, after V lost 4 bases and J lost 0 bases.

The chain recombines TRBV7-6 with TRBJ2-1; 12 bases match TRBD2. Germline-derived CDR1 and CDR2 are SGHVS and FNYEAQ. V dropped 5 bases and J dropped 4; count of bases not matched to a gene: 3. This CDR3 contains 15 residues. CDR3 DNA: TGTGCCAGCAGCCCGACTAGCGGGAGTTACAATGAGCAGTTCTTC. It yields the protein CASSPTSGSYNEQFF. Together with reference TRBV7-6 and TRBJ2-1, the CDR3 gives the full variable domain: GAGVSQSPRYKVTKRGQDVALRCDPISGHVSLYWYRQALGQGPEFLTYFNYEAQQDKSGLPNDRFSAERPEGSISTLTIQRTEQRDSAMYRCASSPTSGSYNEQFFGPGTRLTVL.

The genes are TRBV7-9 and TRBJ1-3, with D perhaps TRBD1 (6 bases). The germline V gene encodes CDR1 SEHNR and CDR2 FQNEAQ (reference sequence). The CDR3 spans 14 residues. V lost 5 bases and J lost 4, with 12 bases in between. The CDR3 nucleotides are TGTGCCAGCAGCCCTCAGGGGCTCGGAAACACCATATATTTT. Amino acids: CASSPQGLGNTIYF.

The rearrangement links TRBV10-3 to TRBJ2-5; 13 nucleotides align to TRBD2. V dropped 3 bases and J dropped 1; count of bases not matched to a gene: 8. CDR1 and CDR2 (germline): ENHRY, SYGVKD. CDR3 length: 18 amino acids. The CDR3 region has the DNA TGTGCCATCAGTGACTCCCGGGGGACTAGCGGGGCCCAAGAGACCCAGTACTTC. Translation gives CAISDSRGTSGAQETQYF.

The chain is built from TRBV5-1 and TRBJ2-7; D perhaps matches TRBD2 (5 bases). Germline loops: CDR1 SGHRS, CDR2 YFSETQ. The CDR3 runs 14 residues. V was clipped by 6 bases and J by 7 bases, with 20 bases between them. The CDR3 nucleotides read TGCGCCAGCATCGAGGGTCCCGGCGGTGGAGAGCAGTACTTC. Amino acid sequence: CASIEGPGGGEQYF.

The chain joins TRBV5-1 to TRBJ2-7; the D call may be TRBD1 or TRBD2 (5 bases each). Germline V gene data show CDR1 as SGHRS and CDR2 as YFSETQ. This CDR3 spans 14 amino acids. Trimming took 6 bases from V and 0 from J, leaving 13 bases between them. CDR3 residues: CASTPGTSSYEQYF. As DNA, the CDR3 is TGCGCCAGCACGCCGGGGACCAGCTCCTACGAGCAGTACTTC.